Following are 17 T cell receptor beta chains from one sample sequenced in a study of shared T cell receptors in the human thymus (dated by TCRdb to the early 2020s). The method was the immunoSEQ multiplex PCR assay. This is the immuneACCESS table as TCRdb keeps it, with only in-frame sequences that have V and J called. A part of the clones is gone; compared with another copy, unresolved V genes explain less than half, and the rest is unexplained. Within this sample are hundreds of thousands of clones, with 70% to 90% of them counted one time only. Around 0.0099% of the sample comes from the top ten. These same records also appear under a second study, on human thymus T cells.

Sequenced: thymocytes. These receptors all come from a boy less than two years old with a congenital heart defect. Donor details come from another sample of the same person, matched by shared clones.

This clone has only one observation. The chain joins TRBV23-1 to TRBJ1-1, with D hard to call. TRBV23-1 is filed as an ORF, its function uncertain. This CDR3 is built from 15 residues. V lost 8 bases to trimming and J lost 2 bases, with 18 bases between them. This chain's CDR3 is CASPTRGQLNTEAFF. Written as DNA, the CDR3 is TGCGCCAGCCCTACAAGAGGCCAGCTCAACACTGAAGCTTTCTTT.

This chain joins TRBV2 and TRBJ2-4; 7 nucleotides match TRBD2. CDR1 is SNHLY, CDR2 FYNNEI, per germline. The CDR3 loop spans 14 amino acids. J gave up 5 bases and V 7 bases, and 8 bases lay outside the gene matches. The CDR3 coding sequence is TGTGCCAGCAAGGAGAGGGCGGGGGAAAACATTCAGTACTTC. Its translation: CASKERAGENIQYF.

V gene TRBV19 combines with J gene TRBJ2-7; 9 nucleotides line up with TRBD1. V shed 8 bases, J shed 1 base, and the junction held 6 bases outside the gene matches. The germline CDR1 and CDR2 sequences are LNHDA and SQIVND (reference sequence). This CDR3 has 14 amino acids. Here the CDR3 reads CASWPGQGSYEQYF. The CDR3 DNA reads as TGTGCCAGTTGGCCCGGACAGGGGTCCTACGAGCAGTACTTC.

The V gene is TRBV27, the J gene TRBJ1-2, with a weak D call TRBD1 (6 bases). Germline-derived CDR1 and CDR2 are MNHEY and SMNVEV (reference sequence). Trimming shortened V by 3 bases and J by 8 bases, and 19 bases separated the two germline ends. The CDR3 loop spans 15 amino acids. The CDR3 loop reads CASSFRGFRTDGYTF. The CDR3 region has the DNA TGTGCCAGCAGTTTCAGGGGATTCCGGACAGACGGCTACACCTTC.

V usage is TRBV11-2 and J usage is TRBJ1-2; D unclear. This CDR3 has 17 amino acids. CDR1 and CDR2 (germline): SGHAT, FQNNGV. V lost 1 base, J lost 0 bases, and 15 bases lay in between. The CDR3 DNA is TGTGCCAGCAGCTTAGTCTGTCCAGACATTACTAACTATGGCTACACCTTC. This codes for CASSLVCPDITNYGYTF.

This rearrangement joins TRBV6-5 to TRBJ2-7; 9 positions match TRBD1. Germline V gives CDR1 MNHEY, CDR2 SVGAGI. V trimming: 0 bases; J trimming: 7 bases; junction bases outside the gene matches: 10. The CDR3 loop spans 16 amino acids. CDR3 amino acids: CASSYSRGQGSEEQYF. CDR3 bases: TGTGCCAGCAGTTACTCGAGAGGACAGGGGTCTGAAGAGCAGTACTTC.

The CDR3 loop reads CAWDAGEGVYEQYF. DNA of the CDR3: TGTGCCTGGGACGCAGGGGAAGGCGTTTACGAGCAGTACTTC. The gene calls are TRBV30 and TRBJ2-7, with D possibly being TRBD1 (6 bases). The germline gives CDR1 GTSNPN, CDR2 SVGIG (reference sequence). Trimming removed 5 bases from V and 4 bases from J, with 18 bases in between. The CDR3 is 14 residues long.

The chain combines TRBV7-2 with TRBJ2-3, with D perhaps TRBD2 (5 bases). Trimming took 7 bases from V and 7 from J, leaving 18 bases between them. The CDR3 runs 14 residues. CDR1 SGHTA and CDR2 FQGNSA come from the germline V gene. The CDR3 protein is CASTSEGELYTQYF. The CDR3 DNA reads TGTGCCAGCACCTCCGAGGGAGAGCTGTATACGCAGTATTTT.

The chain couples TRBV11-2 to TRBJ2-1; 8 nucleotides match TRBD2. V lost 5 bases, J lost 3 bases, and 9 bases stayed unmatched. From germline, CDR1 is SGHAT and CDR2 FQNNGV. This CDR3 spans 16 amino acids. The CDR3 loop is CASSTLLAEDYNEQFF. The CDR3, as DNA: TGTGCCAGCAGCACCCTACTAGCGGAGGACTACAATGAGCAGTTCTTC.

CDR3 bases: TGTGCTAGTGGTCTCCAGCGGGGCCTGAGCAATCAGCCCCAGCATTTT. This gives the protein CASGLQRGLSNQPQHF. The chain combines TRBV12-5 with TRBJ1-5, with a tentative D call TRBD1 (5 bases). The germline CDR1 and CDR2 sequences are LGHNT and FRNRAP. V was pared by 5 bases and J by 1 base, with 15 bases between. This CDR3 spans 16 amino acids.

This chain links TRBV28 with TRBJ1-5; D gene ambiguous. Germline values: CDR1 MDHEN, CDR2 SYDVKM. Trimming stripped 3 bases from V and 4 bases from J, with 7 bases between. The length of the CDR3 is 13 residues. The CDR3 region is CASSFWPNQPQHF. The CDR3 region has the DNA TGTGCCAGCAGTTTTTGGCCTAATCAGCCCCAGCATTTT.

The chain employs TRBV6-7 and TRBJ1-1; weak D call: TRBD1 (5 bases). TRBV6-7 is recorded as an ORF, its role being uncertain. The CDR3 totals 16 residues. Trimming took off 6 bases at V and 2 bases at J, with 19 bases between the two ends. Here the CDR3 reads CASSSDSTLSNTEAFF. CDR3 sequence (DNA): TGTGCCAGCAGCTCCGACAGCACGCTCTCCAACACTGAAGCTTTCTTT.

CDR3: CASSLARLGQVISNQPQHF. CDR3 sequence (DNA): TGTGCCAGCAGCTTAGCCCGTTTGGGGCAGGTCATTAGCAATCAGCCCCAGCATTTT. V usage is TRBV7-9 and J usage is TRBJ1-5, with D maybe TRBD1 (5 bases). Trimming took 0 bases from V and 0 from J, leaving 18 bases between them. Germline-derived CDR1 and CDR2 are SEHNR and FQNEAQ (reference sequence). CDR3 size: 19 residues.

This chain links TRBV9 with TRBJ1-2; 9 bases map to TRBD1. The CDR3 totals 18 residues. Germline V gene sequence: CDR1 SGDLS, CDR2 YYNGEE. With V trimmed by 3 bases and J by 5 bases, 17 bases remained unmatched. As DNA, the CDR3 is TGTGCCAGCAGCGCGGGTCGGGTATCGGGACAGGGATCGTATGGCTACACCTTC. This sequence encodes CASSAGRVSGQGSYGYTF.

The chain couples TRBV7-9 to TRBJ2-5; 8 bases are a match to TRBD1. Germline-derived CDR1 and CDR2 are SEHNR and FQNEAQ (reference sequence). The CDR3 covers 15 residues. V was clipped by 6 bases and J by 2 bases; unmatched bases: 8. The DNA for the CDR3 is TGTGCCAGCAGTCGAGAAGGGGACAGGCAAGAGACCCAGTACTTC. This sequence encodes CASSREGDRQETQYF. Looking up the rest from reference TRBV7-9 and TRBJ2-5 gives the full variable domain: DTGVSQNPRHKITKRGQNVTFRCDPISEHNRLYWYRQTLGQGPEFLTYFQNEAQLEKSRLLSDRFSAERPKGSFSTLEIQRTEQGDSAMYLCASSREGDRQETQYFGPGTRLLVL.

This clone was seen once. The rearrangement links TRBV10-3 to TRBJ2-6; D gene unclear. The CDR3 consists of 14 residues. Trimming took 3 bases from V and 5 from J, leaving 8 bases between them. Germline V gene sequence: CDR1 ENHRY, CDR2 SYGVKD. In nucleotides, the CDR3 is TGTGCCATCAGTGACAGTGTCTGGGCCAACGTCCTGACTTTC. Translating gives CAISDSVWANVLTF.

This clone was seen just once. The identical CDR3 is also encoded by other nucleotide sequences in the sample. This rearrangement joins TRBV7-9 to TRBJ1-4; TRBD1 aligns across 8 bases. The CDR3 consists of 15 residues. J lost 4 bases, V lost 5 bases, and 6 bases had no gene match. Germline CDR1 SEHNR, CDR2 FQNEAQ (reference sequence). CDR3 bases: TGTGCCAGCAGCCCGCCGGGACAGGTTAATGAAAAACTGTTTTTT. It translates to CASSPPGQVNEKLFF.